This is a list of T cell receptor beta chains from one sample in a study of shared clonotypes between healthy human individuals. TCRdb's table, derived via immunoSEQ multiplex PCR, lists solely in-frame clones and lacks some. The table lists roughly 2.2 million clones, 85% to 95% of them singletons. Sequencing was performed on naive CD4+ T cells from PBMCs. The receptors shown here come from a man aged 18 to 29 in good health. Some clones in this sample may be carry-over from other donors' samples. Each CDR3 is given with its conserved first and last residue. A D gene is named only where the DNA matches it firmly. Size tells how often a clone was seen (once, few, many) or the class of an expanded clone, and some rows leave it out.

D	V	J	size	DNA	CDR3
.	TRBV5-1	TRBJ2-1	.	TGCGCCAGCAGCTTGGCCGGCCCCCCCTACAATGAGCAGTTCTTC	CASSLAGPPYNEQFF
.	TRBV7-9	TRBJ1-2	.	TGTGCCAGCAGCTTAGAGGGGTACGGCTATGGCTACACCTTC	CASSLEGYGYGYTF
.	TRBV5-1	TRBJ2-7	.	TGCGCCAGCAGCAGTACAGCGTCTGGGGAGCAGTACTTC	CASSSTASGEQYF
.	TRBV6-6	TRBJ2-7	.	TGTGCCAGCAGTTACCGGACCGATTACGAGCAGTACTTC	CASSYRTDYEQYF
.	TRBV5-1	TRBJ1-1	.	TGCGCCAGCAGCTTGGACGGGTATGAAGCTTTCTTT	CASSLDGYEAFF
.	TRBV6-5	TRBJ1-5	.	TGTGCCAGCAGGGGGAGGTTGGTCGGTCAGCCCCAGCATTTT	CASRGRLVGQPQHF
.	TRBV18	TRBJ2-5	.	TGTGCCAGCTCACCAGGGGACGGGATCGAGGAGACCCAGTACTTC	CASSPGDGIEETQYF
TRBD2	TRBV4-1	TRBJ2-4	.	TGCGCCAGCAGCCAAGTGCTTAGCGGGAGTAACATTCAGTACTTC	CASSQVLSGSNIQYF
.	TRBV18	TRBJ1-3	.	TGTGCCAGCTCACCCTCCTCCGGGCCCCAAACGGGTGGAAACACCATATATTTT	CASSPSSGPQTGGNTIYF
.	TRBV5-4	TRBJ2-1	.	TGTGCCAGCAGCCCCCCTCCGGGAACGACAAACAATGAGCAGTTCTTC	CASSPPPGTTNNEQFF
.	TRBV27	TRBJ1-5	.	TGTGCCAGCAGACCGGGGTCAGGCAATCAGCCCCAGCATTTT	CASRPGSGNQPQHF
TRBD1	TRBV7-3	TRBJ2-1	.	TGTGCCAGCAGCTCACGGACAGGGGAAACCTACAATGAGCAGTTCTTC	CASSSRTGETYNEQFF
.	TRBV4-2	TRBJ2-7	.	TGTGCCAGCAGCCAAGTAGGGCGGGACCGGTACGAGCAGTACTTC	CASSQVGRDRYEQYF
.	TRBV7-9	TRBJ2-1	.	TGTGCCAGCAGCCGGGATTGGGGCAATGAGCAGTTCTTC	CASSRDWGNEQFF
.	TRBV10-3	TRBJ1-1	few	TGTGCCATCAGCCCCGGGGGGCTAGAAGCTTTCTTT	CAISPGGLEAFF
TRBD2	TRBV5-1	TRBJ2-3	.	TGCGCCAGCAGCGCGACGACGACTAGCGTGAGCACAGATACGCAGTATTTT	CASSATTTSVSTDTQYF
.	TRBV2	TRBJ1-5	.	TGTGCCAGCACCCCGGCGGGGGGCAATCAGCCCCAGCATTTT	CASTPAGGNQPQHF
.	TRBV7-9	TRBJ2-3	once	TGTGCCAGCAGCCTTCTACTAGGGGGCACAGATACGCAGTATTTT	CASSLLLGGTDTQYF
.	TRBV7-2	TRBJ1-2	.	TGTGCCAGCAGCATAGACGTGAGGGGACCTGGCTACACCTTC	CASSIDVRGPGYTF
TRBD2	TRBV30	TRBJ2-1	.	TGTGCCTGGAGTTGGGGACTAGCGGGGTACAATGAGCAGTTCTTC	CAWSWGLAGYNEQFF
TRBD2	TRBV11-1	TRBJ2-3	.	TGTGCCAGCAGCCCAGGGACTAGCTTGCGTGGAGATACGCAGTATTTT	CASSPGTSLRGDTQYF
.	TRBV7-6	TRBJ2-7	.	TGTGCCAGCAGCTTGAGCGGGACAGGCATGTACGAGCAGTACTTC	CASSLSGTGMYEQYF
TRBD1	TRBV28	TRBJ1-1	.	TGTGCCAGCAGTCCGACAGGGACTGAAGCTTTCTTT	CASSPTGTEAFF
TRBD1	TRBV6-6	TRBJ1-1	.	TGTGCCAGCAGTCAACTCGTGCGGACAGGAGAAGAAGCTTTCTTT	CASSQLVRTGEEAFF
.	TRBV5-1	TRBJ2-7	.	TGCGCCAGCAGCCCTTCCTCTGCGGGCACTAACGAGCAGTACTTC	CASSPSSAGTNEQYF
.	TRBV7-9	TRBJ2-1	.	TGTGCCAGCAGCTTAAGCGGAGGCGGCCCCAATGAGCAGTTCTTC	CASSLSGGGPNEQFF
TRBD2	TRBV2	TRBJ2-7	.	TGTGCCAGCCGTTCGGGGGGGCTCTCCGAGCAGTACTTC	CASRSGGLSEQYF
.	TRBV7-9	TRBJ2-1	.	TGTGCCAGCAGCTTGGGATCAGGGGTGCGGTCGAACAATGAGCAGTTCTTC	CASSLGSGVRSNNEQFF
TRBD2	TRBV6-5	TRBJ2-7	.	TGTGCCAGCAGCCCCTGGCGGGAGGGATACGAGCAGTACTTC	CASSPWREGYEQYF